Each of the 25 T cell receptor beta chains below was sequenced from the same sample in a study of identical twins. In TCRdb, the 5' RACE reads were re-called with MiXCR into one record per CDR3 protein. This table has approximately 1.8 million distinct CDR3 sequences, less than 35% appearing once. Source material: cord blood. The receptors come from a newborn girl in good health.

The chain uses TRBV5-1 and TRBJ2-3, with TRBD2 matching over 12 bases. With V trimmed by 4 bases and J by 2 bases, 8 bases remained unmatched. The germline gives CDR1 SGHRS, CDR2 YFSETQ. The CDR3 is made up of 17 amino acids. CDR3 region: CASSPLAGGGNTDTQYF. CDR3 bases: TGCGCCAGCAGCCCTCTAGCGGGAGGGGGAAACACAGATACGCAGTATTTT.

This clonotype has a count of ten or more. The V gene is TRBV6-5, the J gene TRBJ1-2; D is uncertain. This CDR3 is 13 amino acids long. V lost 2 bases, J lost 1 base, and 5 bases lay in between. The germline V gene encodes CDR1 MNHEY and CDR2 SVGAGI. The DNA of the CDR3 is TGTGCCAGCAGTTACACCAGTAACTATGGCTACACCTTC. Its protein is CASSYTSNYGYTF.

The chain uses TRBV12-3 or TRBV12-4 and TRBJ2-7, with TRBD2 matching 9 bases. V lost 3 bases and J lost 2; bases outside the gene matches: 5. The CDR3 is made up of 15 amino acids. CDR3 sequence (DNA): TGTGCCAGCAGTTTCAGAGCGGGAGGCGCCTACGAGCAGTACTTC. Translated: CASSFRAGGAYEQYF.

There are a few counts of this clonotype. The V gene is TRBV20-1, the J gene TRBJ2-1; D remains unclear. The CDR3 contains 11 residues. The germline gives CDR1 DFQATT, CDR2 SNEGSKA (reference sequence). Deletions cut 5 bases from V and 7 bases from J, with 9 bases between. The CDR3 here is CSAQNLNEQFF. CDR3 bases: TGCAGTGCTCAAAATTTGAATGAGCAGTTCTTC.

This clonotype was seen a few times. The DNA of the CDR3 is TGTGCCAGCAGTGAATGGGGAGGTCGGGAAAAACTGTTTTTT. This encodes CASSEWGGREKLFF. The chain is built from TRBV25-1 and TRBJ1-4; D unresolved. The CDR3 length is 14 residues. The V gene's germline CDR1 is MGHDK and CDR2 SYGVNS. Between the trimmed V and J ends, which lost 1 base and 8 bases, there was a span of 11 bases.

The V call is TRBV5-5, the J call TRBJ2-7; the D call may be TRBD1 or TRBD2 (5 bases each). CDR1 is SGHKS and CDR2 is YYEKEE in the germline V gene (reference sequence). V gave up 4 bases and J gave up 2 bases, with 19 bases separating them. The CDR3 has 16 amino acids. The chain's CDR3 is CASSRWLSGDPYEQYF. Written as DNA, the CDR3 is TGTGCCAGCAGCCGTTGGTTGTCCGGGGACCCCTACGAGCAGTACTTC.

The gene calls are TRBV7-2 and TRBJ1-2, with 9 positions matching TRBD1. The CDR3 has 15 residues. Germline lookup yields CDR1 SGHTA and CDR2 FQGNSA. V lost 5 bases and J lost 4; bases outside the gene matches: 8. The CDR3 region has the DNA TGTGCCAGCAGCAATCGCCCGACAGGGGGCTATGGCTACACCTTC. It encodes CASSNRPTGGYGYTF.

The rearrangement joins TRBV10-3 to TRBJ2-1; TRBD2 aligns across 10 bases. Germline assignment: CDR1 ENHRY and CDR2 SYGVKD. The CDR3 covers 14 residues. With V trimmed by 0 bases and J by 9 bases, 2 bases remained unmatched. CDR3 protein: CAISESPSGSEQFF. CDR3 coding DNA: TGTGCCATCAGTGAGTCTCCTAGCGGGAGTGAGCAGTTCTTC.

This clonotype was found many times. V gene TRBV27 combines with J gene TRBJ2-7, with D unclear. Trimming cost V 6 bases and J 1 base, with 13 bases left between them. CDR3 length equals 14 residues. Germline V gives CDR1 MNHEY, CDR2 SMNVEV (reference sequence). Written as DNA, the CDR3 is TGTGCCAGCAGCCCTAGTCAACCTTCCTACGAGCAGTACTTC. This codes for CASSPSQPSYEQYF.

This chain links TRBV4-1 with TRBJ1-2, with unresolved D. Germline CDR1 MGHRA, CDR2 YSYEKL. This CDR3 is built from 15 residues. V was trimmed by 2 bases and J by 3 bases, leaving 13 bases between them. The CDR3 here is CASSQPSSDHYGYTF. CDR3 coding DNA: TGCGCCAGCAGCCAACCGAGCTCTGACCACTATGGCTACACCTTC.

The rearrangement links TRBV20-1 to TRBJ2-7; possible D gene TRBD2, 6 bases. The CDR3 runs 17 residues. Trimming shortened V by 3 bases and J by 0 bases, and 21 bases separated the two germline ends. Germline V gives CDR1 DFQATT, CDR2 SNEGSKA (reference sequence). The DNA for the CDR3 is TGCAGTGCTAGTAGGCTAGCGAGCCGCGTCTTCTCCTACGAGCAGTACTTC. Its protein product is CSASRLASRVFSYEQYF.

This clonotype was seen repeatedly, ten times or more. The chain links TRBV2 to TRBJ1-2, with no clear D. This CDR3 spans 10 amino acids. The V end was cut by 1 base, the J end by 7 bases, with 1 base between. Germline values: CDR1 SNHLY, CDR2 FYNNEI. Written as DNA, the CDR3 is TGTGCCAGCAGTGAAGGTGGCTACACCTTC. Residues: CASSEGGYTF.

This clonotype was counted only a few times. The chain has TRBV6-6 and TRBJ2-1; D assignment may be TRBD1 or TRBD2 (5 bases each). The DNA matches TRBJ2-7 better at its end, which makes the J call doubtful. The CDR3 sequence is 15 residues long. Germline assignment: CDR1 MNHNY and CDR2 SVGAGI (reference sequence). The CDR3 sequence is CASSSPGTSYNEQYF. The CDR3 DNA sequence: TGTGCCAGCAGTTCACCAGGGACGTCCTACAATGAGCAGTACTTC.

V gene TRBV7-2 combines with J gene TRBJ2-7; TRBD2 matches 9 bases. Per germline, CDR1 SGHTA and CDR2 FQGNSA. V lost 0 bases and J lost 7; bases outside the gene matches: 10. The length of the CDR3 is 16 residues. The CDR3 nucleotides read TGTGCCAGCAGCTTAGCGCGACTAGCGGAATACAATGAGCAGTACTTC. Protein sequence: CASSLARLAEYNEQYF.

This clonotype was found a few times. The chain carries TRBV2 and TRBJ2-3, with a possible D match to TRBD2 (5 bases). Germline V gene sequence: CDR1 SNHLY, CDR2 FYNNEI. V gave up 6 bases and J gave up 0 bases, with 16 bases separating them. The CDR3 consists of 16 residues. The CDR3 DNA reads as TGTGCCAGCAGCGACCCCGCCCAGCGGAGCACAGATACGCAGTATTTT. Protein product: CASSDPAQRSTDTQYF.

The sample holds a few counts of this clonotype. J is TRBJ2-7 and V is TRBV3-1; D is undetermined. The V and J ends lost 4 bases and 6 bases respectively, with 13 bases between them. Germline values: CDR1 LGHDT, CDR2 YNNKEL (reference sequence). The CDR3 is made up of 13 amino acids. The CDR3 region has the DNA TGTGCCAGCAGCCCGACTTTTGCATCCGAGCAGTACTTC. Translation gives CASSPTFASEQYF.

This clonotype was counted between two and nine times. The rearrangement joins TRBV5-6 to TRBJ1-6; 8 nucleotides agree with TRBD1. There are 15 residues in the CDR3. V gave up 0 bases and J gave up 7 bases; unmatched junction bases: 3. Germline loops: CDR1 SGHDT, CDR2 YYEEEE. DNA for the CDR3: TGTGCCAGCAGCTTGGGACAGGGGATGAATTCACCCCTCCACTTT. It specifies CASSLGQGMNSPLHF.

This sequence joins TRBV27 and TRBJ2-7; D may correspond to TRBD1 or TRBD2 (5 bases each). Germline V gene sequence: CDR1 MNHEY, CDR2 SMNVEV (reference sequence). V was clipped by 3 bases and J by 3 bases, with 12 bases between them. This CDR3 is built from 14 residues. The CDR3 region has the DNA TGTGCCAGCAGTTTGTGGGACGGTCGCTACGAGCAGTACTTC. It is translated as CASSLWDGRYEQYF.

This chain connects TRBV7-2 to TRBJ2-7; the match to TRBD1 covers 8 bases. The CDR3 contains 16 residues. The V and J ends lost 5 bases and 3 bases, in that order; junction bases with no gene match: 12. Germline CDR1 is SGHTA and CDR2 is FQGNSA. The chain's CDR3 is CASSVLQGERSYEQYF. CDR3 nucleotide sequence: TGTGCCAGCAGCGTGCTACAGGGGGAAAGGAGCTACGAGCAGTACTTC.

This clonotype was counted many times. The chain joins TRBV20-1 to TRBJ2-3; D is unclear. V was clipped by 8 bases and J by 4 bases, with 1 base between them. The CDR3 contains 8 residues. CDR1 and CDR2 (germline): DFQATT, SNEGSKA (reference sequence). The CDR3 sequence is CSPDTQYF. CDR3 coding DNA: TGCAGTCCAGATACGCAGTATTTT.

The V and J genes are TRBV13 and TRBJ2-5; D may be TRBD1 or TRBD2 (5 bases each). The J call could be wrong; TRBJ2-7 is a better fit for the DNA end. Per the germline V gene, CDR1 is PRHDT and CDR2 is FYEKMQ (reference sequence). The CDR3 has 14 amino acids. CDR3 loop: CASSAPGPEDEQYF. The CDR3 DNA sequence: TGTGCCAGCAGCGCACCGGGACCAGAGGACGAGCAGTACTTC.

The genes are TRBV10-3 and TRBJ2-3; a possible D gene is TRBD2 (6 bases). The V gene lost 1 base and the J gene lost 6 bases, with 17 bases spanning the gap. The germline V gene encodes CDR1 ENHRY and CDR2 SYGVKD. The CDR3 is made up of 16 amino acids. The CDR3 DNA sequence: TGTGCCATCAGTGAGTTCCGGGACCCCCGGGGGGATACGCAGTATTTT. This translates into CAISEFRDPRGDTQYF.

This clonotype was counted ten times or more. This rearrangement joins TRBV10-3 to TRBJ2-3; no definite D call. The V end lost 6 bases, the J end lost 0 bases, and 7 bases lay between the germline ends. The CDR3 has 13 amino acids. The germline V gene encodes CDR1 ENHRY and CDR2 SYGVKD. The CDR3 region has the DNA TGTGCCATCAGCCTTTCTAGCACAGATACGCAGTATTTT. This codes for CAISLSSTDTQYF.

This clonotype has just a few counts. The chain has TRBV24-1 and TRBJ1-5; D is perhaps TRBD1 (6 bases). Deletions cut 7 bases from V and 3 bases from J, with 12 bases between. The V gene's germline CDR1 is KGHDR and CDR2 SFDVKD. The CDR3 runs to 14 residues. The CDR3 bases are TGTGCCACCAGAGCAGGGGCCTTCAATCAGCCCCAGCATTTT. This encodes CATRAGAFNQPQHF.

V gene TRBV20-1 combines with J gene TRBJ2-5; possible D gene TRBD2, 6 bases. The V gene lost 0 bases and the J gene lost 1 base, with 12 bases spanning the gap. Germline CDR1 DFQATT, CDR2 SNEGSKA (reference sequence). This CDR3 has 15 residues. CDR3 sequence: CSARDGAGSQETQYF. CDR3 coding DNA: TGCAGTGCTAGAGATGGGGCGGGGTCCCAAGAGACCCAGTACTTC.